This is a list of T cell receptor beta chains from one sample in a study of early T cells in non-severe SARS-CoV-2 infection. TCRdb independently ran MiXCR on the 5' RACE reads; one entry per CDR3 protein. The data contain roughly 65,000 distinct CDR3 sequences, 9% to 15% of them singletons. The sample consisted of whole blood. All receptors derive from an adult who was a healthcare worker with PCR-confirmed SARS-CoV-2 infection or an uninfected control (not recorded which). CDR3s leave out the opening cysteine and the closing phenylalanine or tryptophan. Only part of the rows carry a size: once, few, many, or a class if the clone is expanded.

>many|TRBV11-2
ASSPSYALGYT
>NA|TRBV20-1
SARQGSNQPQH
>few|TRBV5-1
ASSLFRDRGDGYT
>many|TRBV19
ARTPGGGTDTQY
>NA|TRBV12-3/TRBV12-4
ASSRTGDNEQF
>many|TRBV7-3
ASSYRESDTQY
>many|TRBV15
ATSREGGYNSPLH
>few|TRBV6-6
ASGTVTDTQY
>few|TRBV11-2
ASSLGGAQETQY
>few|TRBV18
ASSLLQDGLRTMNTEAF
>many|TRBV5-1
ASSLHGSDTQY
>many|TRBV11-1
ASSLAAGVNIQY
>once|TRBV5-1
ASSQPGSSEAF
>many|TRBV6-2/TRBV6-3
ASSYSMFTYEQY
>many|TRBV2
ASAKEVGTEAF
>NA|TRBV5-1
ASSFRQGRDTEAF
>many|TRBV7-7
ASSSSELSYEQY
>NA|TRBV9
ASSAISGANVLT
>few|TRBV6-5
ASRRTLTAPNYNEQF
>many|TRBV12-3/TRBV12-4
ASSLLGGTDTQY
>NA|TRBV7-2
ASSLKPPSGAFSYEQY
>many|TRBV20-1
SARGFSRAVNTGELF
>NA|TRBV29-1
SVTVLNTEAF
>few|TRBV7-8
ASSGRGLDKNIQY
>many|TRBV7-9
ASILNPRMGLVTQY
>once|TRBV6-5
ASRPLAGGLADTQY
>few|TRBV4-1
ASSPMTVSYEQY
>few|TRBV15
ATSRDPVDSISYEQY
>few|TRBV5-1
ASSTEGTDTQY
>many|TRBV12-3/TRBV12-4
ASSQLAGRGGTQY
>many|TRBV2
ASSFRELDTQY
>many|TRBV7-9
ASSFGHSGGNGYT
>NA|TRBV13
ASSYTGVHTDTQY
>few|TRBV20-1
SAKTRNTGELF
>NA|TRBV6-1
ASTPGVGDTGELF
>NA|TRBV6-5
ASSYSEPVTEAF
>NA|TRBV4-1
ASSQGLYYEQY
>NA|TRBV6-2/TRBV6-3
ASSYSASRETQY
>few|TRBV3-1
ASSQARTSGRAAKNIQY
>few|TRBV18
ASSQGQDGEQY
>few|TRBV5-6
ASSSPGTENSPLH
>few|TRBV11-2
ASSLGRSYEQY
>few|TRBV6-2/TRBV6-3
ASRLTGASYEQY
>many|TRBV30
AWSRQRGPNEKLF
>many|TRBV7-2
ASSQSGTPHVLT
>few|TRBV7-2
ASSSDRGRTDTQY
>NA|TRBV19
ASTNVGAKNIQY
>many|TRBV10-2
ASSDAGVADTQY
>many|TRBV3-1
ASGRDLNNEQF
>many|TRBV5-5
ASSSDGADSPLH
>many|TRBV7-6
ASSHTNQETQY
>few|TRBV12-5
ARTAGAVDEQF